This TCR beta chain was sequenced during a study of blood T cell repertoires in COVID-19. Study information: Samples of COVID-19 (acute and convalescent) were obtained from the United States, Italy and Spain. PBMCs, B-cell-depleted T cells, or T cells provided the cDNA or gDNA that made up the material.

Germline-derived CDR1 and CDR2 are LNHNV and YYDKDF (reference sequence). This CDR3 is built from 15 residues. The V end lost 0 bases, the J end lost 0 bases, and 9 bases lay between the germline ends. How the authors handled the data: Nucleated cell number was recorded as an estimate derived from reference gene primer amplification. Generated by immunoSEQ multiplex PCR, the TCRdb table keeps only in-frame clones and is missing some. Clonal size and the V and J genes are those of that table, whereas D and trimming came from the DNA. The sample carries 250,000 to 300,000 clones, 85% to 90% recorded once. While infection was still active, Seattle patients were enrolled and then followed longitudinally.

The V call is TRBV15, the J call TRBJ2-7, with D perhaps TRBD2 (5 bases). The sequencing sample was made of peripheral blood. The TCR was taken from a woman aged 25 to 39 with COVID-19, enrolled during active disease. The CDR3 here is CATSREVEASYEQYF. In DNA, the CDR3 is TGTGCCACCAGCAGAGAGGTGGAGGCCTCCTACGAGCAGTACTTC. Together with reference TRBV15 and TRBJ2-7, the CDR3 gives the full variable domain: DAMVIQNPRYQVTQFGKPVTLSCSQTLNHNVMYWYQQKSSQAPKLLFHYYDKDFNNEADTPDNFQSRRPNTSFCFLDIRSPGLGDTAMYLCATSREVEASYEQYFGPGTRLTVT.